Below are 25 T cell receptor beta chains sequenced from a single sample in a study of lymphopenia after photon versus proton radiotherapy (dated by TCRdb to between 2018 and 2021). The protocol used for the library was the immunoSEQ multiplex PCR assay. TCRdb obtained this table from immuneACCESS and retained in-frame rearrangements with V and J assigned. These tables miss some clones; where compared with another copy, unresolved V genes account for less than half of the shortfall, and the remainder is unexplained. Across this sample there are about 30,000 clones, with 85% to 95% seen only once. Of the sample, roughly 0.71% falls within the top ten clones. The sample in question was peripheral blood, obtained from a patient treated with photon-based radiotherapy. The receptors shown here come from a woman between 50 and 59 years old with cholangiocarcinoma.

The J gene is TRBJ1-5, the V gene TRBV6-1; D remains ambiguous. Germline-derived CDR1 and CDR2 are MNHNS and SASEGT. V was trimmed by 6 bases and J by 3 bases, leaving 3 bases between them. This CDR3 has 11 amino acids. The CDR3 DNA sequence: TGTGCCAGCAGGAACAATCAGCCCCAGCATTTT. Its translation is CASRNNQPQHF.

V is TRBV11-3 and J is TRBJ2-1; D assignment may be TRBD1 or TRBD2 (6 bases each). Germline loops: CDR1 SGHNT, CDR2 YENEEA. V was clipped by 4 bases and J by 10 bases, with 11 bases between them. This CDR3 comprises 12 residues. In DNA, the CDR3 is TGTGCCAGCAGCTCCTGGGGGGCGGAGCAGTTCTTC. Its protein is CASSSWGAEQFF.

The genes are TRBV19 and TRBJ2-3; 7 bases are shared with TRBD1. The CDR3 sequence is 13 residues long. Germline CDR1 and CDR2: LNHDA and SQIVND (reference sequence). The junction had 4 bases not matched to a gene; V was cut back by 5 bases and J by 5 bases. CDR3 amino acids: CASSPRTGDTQYF. DNA for the CDR3: TGTGCCAGTAGTCCCCGGACAGGAGATACGCAGTATTTT. Based on the CDR3 plus reference TRBV19 and TRBJ2-3, the full variable domain is DGGITQSPKYLFRKEGQNVTLSCEQNLNHDAMYWYRQDPGQGLRLIYYSQIVNDFQKGDIAEGYSVSREKKESFPLTVTSAQKNPTAFYLCASSPRTGDTQYFGPGTRLTVL.

The chain carries TRBV11-3 and TRBJ2-3, with TRBD1 matching over 8 bases. Germline V lookup: CDR1 SGHNT, CDR2 YENEEA. The CDR3 runs to 14 residues. The V and J ends lost 5 bases and 6 bases, in that order; junction bases with no gene match: 7. CDR3 nucleotides: TGTGCCAGCAGCCTGACAGGGGTTACCGATACGCAGTATTTT. Residues: CASSLTGVTDTQYF.

The CDR3 nucleotides read TGCGCCAGCAGCACTTCAGGGGAAGGGGTTGGAGGCTACACCTTC. This translates into CASSTSGEGVGGYTF. This chain links TRBV5-1 with TRBJ1-2; D perhaps matches TRBD1 (6 bases). The germline V and J ends were trimmed by 4 bases and 8 bases, with 21 bases remaining between them. From germline, CDR1 is SGHRS and CDR2 YFSETQ. The CDR3 has 15 residues.

This chain uses TRBV19 with TRBJ1-1; D is possibly TRBD1 (5 bases). CDR3 length equals 15 residues. Trimming removed 4 bases at V and 1 base at J, with 13 bases between. Germline V gene data show CDR1 as LNHDA and CDR2 as SQIVND (reference sequence). DNA for the CDR3: TGTGCCAGTAGTAGAGGGGCAGGGAGGAACACTGAAGCTTTCTTT. This gives the protein CASSRGAGRNTEAFF.

The chain links TRBV7-9 to TRBJ1-5; D is uncertain. Between the trimmed V and J ends, which lost 6 bases and 2 bases, there was a span of 11 bases. This CDR3 region has 14 residues. Germline V gene data show CDR1 as SEHNR and CDR2 as FQNEAQ (reference sequence). CDR3 nucleotides: TGTGCCAGCAGTCAAGACCGGGGCAATCAGCCCCAGCATTTT. Amino acid sequence: CASSQDRGNQPQHF.

The J gene is TRBJ1-6, the V gene TRBV10-3; D not certain. Germline V CDR1 and CDR2: ENHRY, SYGVKD. V was cut by 5 bases and J by 4 bases, with 6 bases left in between. The CDR3 has 13 residues. CDR3 amino acids: CAISSGYNSPLHF. The CDR3 bases are TGTGCCATCAGTTCGGGGTATAATTCACCCCTCCACTTT.

The J gene is TRBJ2-1, the V gene TRBV30; weak D call: TRBD2 (5 bases). Trimming took off 0 bases at V and 8 bases at J, with 11 bases between the two ends. The CDR3 is 13 amino acids. The germline V gene has CDR1 GTSNPN and CDR2 SVGIG (reference sequence). The CDR3 spells CAWSVTRVDEQFF. CDR3 nucleotide sequence: TGTGCCTGGAGTGTTACTAGAGTCGATGAGCAGTTCTTC.

This sequence joins TRBV10-3 and TRBJ2-2; D gene unclear. The CDR3 is made up of 16 amino acids. CDR1 and CDR2 (germline): ENHRY, SYGVKD. V gave up 7 bases and J gave up 0 bases, with 15 bases separating them. The CDR3 bases are TGTGCCATCACTTCGCGGAGCACCACGAACACCGGGGAGCTGTTTTTT. Its protein product is CAITSRSTTNTGELFF.

This clone was recorded once. The rearrangement uses TRBV11-2 and TRBJ1-6; D unresolved. The CDR3 contains 15 residues. The V end was cut by 4 bases, the J end by 10 bases, with 17 bases between. Germline V gene sequence: CDR1 SGHAT, CDR2 FQNNGV. The CDR3 protein is CASSWTSGPESPLHF. The CDR3, as DNA: TGTGCCAGCAGCTGGACGTCGGGTCCTGAGTCACCCCTCCACTTT.

This clone has a single count. The rearrangement links TRBV5-1 to TRBJ2-2; D ambiguous. Trimming stripped 1 base from V and 1 base from J, with 5 bases between. CDR1 SGHRS and CDR2 YFSETQ come from the germline V gene. CDR3 length: 14 amino acids. For the CDR3, the DNA is TGCGCCAGCAGCTTGAGACAGAACACCGGGGAGCTGTTTTTT. Protein: CASSLRQNTGELFF.

J is TRBJ1-3 and V is TRBV7-6, with D unclear. This CDR3 has 13 residues. Germline V gene data show CDR1 as SGHVS and CDR2 as FNYEAQ. V dropped 0 bases and J dropped 8 bases, with 8 bases sitting between them. The CDR3, as DNA: TGTGCCAGCAGCTTAGCACAGCTCGACACCATATATTTT. It translates to CASSLAQLDTIYF.

This sequence joins TRBV10-3 and TRBJ2-3, with D maybe TRBD2 (6 bases). This CDR3 region has 15 residues. Germline-derived CDR1 and CDR2 are ENHRY and SYGVKD. The V end lost 6 bases, the J end lost 1 base, and 14 bases lay between the germline ends. In nucleotides, the CDR3 is TGTGCCATCAGCCGGGCAGGGACTGGCACAGATACGCAGTATTTT. It is translated as CAISRAGTGTDTQYF.

The rearrangement uses TRBV7-9 and TRBJ1-1, with a possible D match to TRBD1 (5 bases). The V and J ends lost 1 base and 4 bases respectively, with 10 bases between them. The CDR3 contains 14 residues. The germline gives CDR1 SEHNR, CDR2 FQNEAQ (reference sequence). The CDR3 sequence: CASSLVEGTTEAFF. The CDR3 DNA is TGTGCCAGCAGCTTAGTGGAGGGGACCACTGAAGCTTTCTTT.

For the CDR3, the DNA is TGTGCCAGCAGCCTACCCGGGACAGGAAGAAACATTCAGTACTTC. Amino acid sequence: CASSLPGTGRNIQYF. The V call is TRBV11-2, the J call TRBJ2-4; 8 bases are shared with TRBD1. Unmatched junction bases numbered 9, after V lost 5 bases and J lost 6 bases. Looked up from germline, CDR1 is SGHAT and CDR2 is FQNNGV. The CDR3 has 15 amino acids.

The J gene is TRBJ2-7, the V gene TRBV19; no definite D call. Germline CDR1 reads LNHDA; CDR2 reads SQIVND (reference sequence). Trimming removed 2 bases at V and 1 base at J, with 9 bases between. The CDR3 contains 14 residues. CDR3 sequence reads: CASSIWHLSYEQYF. The CDR3 region has the DNA TGTGCCAGTAGTATATGGCACCTTTCCTACGAGCAGTACTTC.

V is TRBV7-9 and J is TRBJ2-1; TRBD2 agrees at 12 bases. V dropped 3 bases and J dropped 10; count of bases not matched to a gene: 10. From germline, CDR1 is SEHNR and CDR2 FQNEAQ (reference sequence). CDR3 size: 16 residues. The CDR3 DNA follows: TGTGCCAGCAGCTTCCCTAGCGGGGGGGCATCAGGGGAGCAGTTCTTC. Protein sequence: CASSFPSGGASGEQFF.

The chain has TRBV18 and TRBJ1-2; a weak D match, TRBD1 (5 bases). There are 17 residues in the CDR3. V was trimmed by 3 bases and J by 2 bases, leaving 19 bases between them. CDR1 and CDR2 from the germline V gene are KGHSH and LQKENI. CDR3 in DNA: TGTGCCAGCTCACCGCCCCCCGGGACTCGGACCAACTATGGCTACACCTTC. Its protein is CASSPPPGTRTNYGYTF.

V is TRBV5-1 and J is TRBJ1-1; D is unresolved. Germline V gives CDR1 SGHRS, CDR2 YFSETQ. This CDR3 contains 14 residues. The V end was cut by 4 bases, the J end by 5 bases, with 15 bases between. DNA for the CDR3: TGCGCCAGCAGCGAACTCAGGTTAACTACTGAAGCTTTCTTT. This sequence encodes CASSELRLTTEAFF.

The chain is built from TRBV7-2 and TRBJ2-2, with 9 bases identical to TRBD2. Germline trimming cut 4 bases from V and 3 bases from J; bases unmatched to any gene: 6. The CDR3 has 16 amino acids. In germline, CDR1 is SGHTA, CDR2 FQGNSA. This chain's CDR3 is CASSSRERGDTGELFF. The CDR3 DNA reads as TGTGCCAGCAGCTCTAGAGAGCGGGGGGACACCGGGGAGCTGTTTTTT.

The chain combines TRBV11-2 with TRBJ1-4, with unresolved D. Trimming removed 5 bases at V and 7 bases at J, with 17 bases between. The CDR3 runs to 15 residues. Germline V CDR1 and CDR2: SGHAT, FQNNGV. The CDR3 loop reads CASSPLRKAGEKLFF. In nucleotides, the CDR3 is TGTGCCAGCAGCCCTCTTCGGAAGGCGGGTGAAAAACTGTTTTTT.

The V and J genes are TRBV2 and TRBJ1-1; D is undetermined. This CDR3 comprises 13 residues. The germline gives CDR1 SNHLY, CDR2 FYNNEI. V lost 5 bases, J lost 5 bases, and 12 bases lay in between. The CDR3 DNA reads TGTGCCAGCAGTAGAAACCGGGAGACTGAAGCTTTCTTT. It yields the protein CASSRNRETEAFF.

The J gene is TRBJ2-7, the V gene TRBV18; TRBD1 is a possible D gene (5 bases). CDR1 and CDR2 (germline): KGHSH, LQKENI. The V and J ends lost 0 bases and 0 bases respectively, with 6 bases between them. The CDR3 covers 14 residues. The CDR3 coding sequence is TGTGCCAGCTCACCACCGGGGCCCTCCTACGAGCAGTACTTC. Amino acid sequence: CASSPPGPSYEQYF.

The chain carries TRBV19 and TRBJ1-5; D unresolved. CDR1 LNHDA and CDR2 SQIVND come from the germline V gene (reference sequence). V was shortened by 5 bases and J by 2 bases, with 10 bases between the two germline ends. The CDR3 spans 14 residues. The CDR3 DNA reads as TGTGCCAGTAGTCCAAGGATAGGCAATCAGCCCCAGCATTTT. It translates to CASSPRIGNQPQHF.